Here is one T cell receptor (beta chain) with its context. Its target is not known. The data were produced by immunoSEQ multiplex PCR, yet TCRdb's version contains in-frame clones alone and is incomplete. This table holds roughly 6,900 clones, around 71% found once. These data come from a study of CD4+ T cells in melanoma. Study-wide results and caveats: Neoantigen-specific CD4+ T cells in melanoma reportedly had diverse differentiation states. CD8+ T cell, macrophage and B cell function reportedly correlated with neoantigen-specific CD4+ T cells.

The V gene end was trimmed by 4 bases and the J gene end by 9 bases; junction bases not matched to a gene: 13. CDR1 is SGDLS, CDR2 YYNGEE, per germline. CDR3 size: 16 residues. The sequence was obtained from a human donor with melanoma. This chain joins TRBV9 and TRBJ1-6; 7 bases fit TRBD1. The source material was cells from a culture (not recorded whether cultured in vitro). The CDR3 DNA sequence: TGTGCCAGCAGCCCCTCAGACAGGGTTCGGACTTCACCCCTCCACTTT. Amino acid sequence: CASSPSDRVRTSPLHF.